The next 16 T cell receptor beta chains were all read from a single sample in a study of CD8 T cells in Susac syndrome. cDNA came from roughly 0.53 to 1 ug RNA primed by random hexamers. TCRdb independently ran MiXCR on the immunoSEQ multiplex PCR reads; one entry per CDR3 protein. The data show roughly 130,000 distinct CDR3 sequences, roughly 95% seen once. Sequenced: CD4+ T cells from PBMCs. The receptors derive from a human donor in good health.

The chain joins TRBV19 to TRBJ2-6, with D maybe TRBD1 (6 bases). CDR3 length equals 16 residues. V lost 2 bases, J lost 2 bases, and 10 bases lay in between. The germline V gene encodes CDR1 LNHDA and CDR2 SQIVND (reference sequence). The CDR3 protein is CASSIIGQPGANVLTF. The CDR3, as DNA: TGTGCCAGTAGTATAATTGGACAGCCTGGGGCCAACGTCCTGACTTTC.

The chain combines TRBV6-6 with TRBJ1-1; D not resolved. Looked up from germline, CDR1 is MNHNY and CDR2 is SVGAGI (reference sequence). The CDR3 totals 15 residues. The ends were cut back, 6 bases at V and 1 base at J, with 15 bases in the middle. In DNA, the CDR3 is TGTGCCAGCAGGCCCGGGGAACTCAAGAACACTGAAGCTTTCTTT. Its translation: CASRPGELKNTEAFF.

This clonotype was counted once. This chain links TRBV7-9 with TRBJ1-5; D ambiguous. Trimming removed 2 bases from V and 1 base from J, with 6 bases in between. The V gene's germline CDR1 is SEHNR and CDR2 FQNEAQ (reference sequence). The CDR3 covers 14 residues. The CDR3 region is CASSLMGSNQPQHF. The CDR3 nucleotides read TGTGCCAGCAGCTTAATGGGGAGCAATCAGCCCCAGCATTTT.

The chain carries TRBV5-6 and TRBJ1-2, with TRBD1 matching 8 bases. The CDR3 has 18 amino acids. The J segment lost 4 bases and the V segment lost 4 bases, leaving 18 bases of the junction unmatched. CDR1 is SGHDT and CDR2 is YYEEEE in the germline V gene. For the CDR3, the DNA is TGTGCCAGCAGCCTGTTGAACGCCGGGACAGGCAATTCCTATGGCTACACCTTC. Its translation: CASSLLNAGTGNSYGYTF.

CDR3 coding DNA: TGTGCCAGCCGCCGGGGGGCGGGAACCACCTACGAGCAGTACTTC. This codes for CASRRGAGTTYEQYF. The chain uses TRBV5-6 and TRBJ2-7; D is perhaps TRBD2 (7 bases). Looked up from germline, CDR1 is SGHDT and CDR2 is YYEEEE. Trimming shortened V by 7 bases and J by 2 bases, and 19 bases separated the two germline ends. This CDR3 has 15 amino acids.

V gene TRBV23-1 combines with J gene TRBJ1-1; no clear D gene. TRBV23-1 is an open reading frame, and its role is uncertain. Trimming shortened V by 0 bases and J by 4 bases, and 12 bases separated the two germline ends. This CDR3 spans 15 amino acids. The CDR3 nucleotides are TGCGCCAGCAGTCAATCTGGGTCCTGGGGCACTGAAGCTTTCTTT. This sequence encodes CASSQSGSWGTEAFF.

This chain uses TRBV6-2 or TRBV6-3 with TRBJ2-2, with D possibly being TRBD1 or TRBD2 (5 bases each). This CDR3 spans 14 amino acids. The V gene lost 8 bases and the J gene lost 4 bases, with 14 bases spanning the gap. Germline CDR1 is MNHEY and CDR2 is SVGEGT. The CDR3 DNA sequence: TGTGCCAGCTCGTTCCGGGACGTCACCGGGGAGCTGTTTTTT. This gives the protein CASSFRDVTGELFF.

The chain combines TRBV7-6 with TRBJ2-7; D might be TRBD1 or TRBD2, each matching 5 bases. The CDR3 spans 15 residues. Deletions cut 5 bases from V and 5 bases from J, with 19 bases between. From germline, CDR1 is SGHVS and CDR2 FNYEAQ. DNA for the CDR3: TGTGCCAGCAGCCCCCAGGGACCAACGGCCAACGAGCAGTACTTC. Translating it yields CASSPQGPTANEQYF.

The rearrangement joins TRBV9 to TRBJ1-1; D is uncertain. Trimming removed 4 bases from V and 2 bases from J, with 15 bases in between. The CDR3 extends over 15 amino acids. In germline, CDR1 is SGDLS, CDR2 YYNGEE. In DNA, the CDR3 is TGTGCCAGCAGCCCCGGAGGGCGGACTAACACTGAAGCTTTCTTT. Protein sequence: CASSPGGRTNTEAFF.

The CDR3 loop reads CSVKERVGGELFF. The DNA of the CDR3 is TGCAGCGTTAAGGAGAGGGTCGGCGGGGAGCTGTTTTTT. The V call is TRBV29-1, the J call TRBJ2-2; TRBD2 might be the D (5 bases). Per germline, CDR1 SQVTM and CDR2 ANQGSEA. This CDR3 comprises 13 residues. Trimming stripped 5 bases from V and 7 bases from J, with 14 bases between.

The chain has TRBV24-1 and TRBJ2-2; either TRBD1 or TRBD2 may supply D (5 bases each). Germline V gene sequence: CDR1 KGHDR, CDR2 SFDVKD. Trimming stripped 4 bases from V and 5 bases from J, with 16 bases between. The CDR3 loop spans 16 amino acids. CDR3 nucleotides: TGTGCCACCAGTGACTGGGACGGTGCTTATACCGGGGAGCTGTTTTTT. Protein: CATSDWDGAYTGELFF.

This chain uses TRBV30 with TRBJ1-1; D remains ambiguous. V was shortened by 3 bases and J by 7 bases, with 15 bases between the two germline ends. There are 13 residues in the CDR3. Germline V CDR1 and CDR2: GTSNPN, SVGIG (reference sequence). CDR3 protein: CAWSPGSPGEAFF. The CDR3 DNA reads TGTGCCTGGAGCCCGGGATCCCCCGGTGAAGCTTTCTTT.

The rearrangement links TRBV7-2 to TRBJ1-4; D call uncertain. Per germline, CDR1 SGHTA and CDR2 FQGNSA. Trimming left V 0 bases short and J 4 bases short, with 9 bases between. CDR3 size: 15 residues. DNA of the CDR3: TGTGCCAGCAGCTTAGCGCGACGGGTTAATGAAAAACTGTTTTTT. As protein: CASSLARRVNEKLFF.

This clonotype is a singleton in its sample. The rearrangement uses TRBV10-3 and TRBJ2-7; TRBD2 might be the D (6 bases). The CDR3 contains 14 residues. Per the germline V gene, CDR1 is ENHRY and CDR2 is SYGVKD. The ends were cut back, 2 bases at V and 0 bases at J, with 8 bases in the middle. The CDR3 here is CAISERESSYEQYF. CDR3 sequence (DNA): TGTGCCATCAGTGAGCGGGAGAGCTCCTACGAGCAGTACTTC.

The gene calls are TRBV9 and TRBJ2-5, with 9 bases lining up with TRBD2. Germline V gene sequence: CDR1 SGDLS, CDR2 YYNGEE. This CDR3 contains 15 residues. After removal of 0 bases from V and 5 bases from J, the junction contained 5 bases not matched to a gene. Here the CDR3 reads CASSVGWTSAETQYF. DNA of the CDR3: TGTGCCAGCAGCGTAGGATGGACTAGCGCTGAGACCCAGTACTTC. Full variable domain (missing parts from reference TRBV9 and TRBJ2-5): DSGVTQTPKHLITATGQRVTLRCSPRSGDLSVYWYQQSLDQGLQFLIQYYNGEERAKGNILERFSAQQFPDLHSELNLSSLELGDSALYFCASSVGWTSAETQYFGPGTRLLVL.

This sequence joins TRBV7-2 and TRBJ1-2, with no clear D. Trimming took off 4 bases at V and 4 bases at J, with 16 bases between the two ends. The CDR3 is 15 residues long. Germline-derived CDR1 and CDR2 are SGHTA and FQGNSA. The chain's CDR3 is CASSSHLPGVYGYTF. The CDR3 DNA reads as TGTGCCAGCAGCTCCCACCTCCCTGGGGTCTATGGCTACACCTTC.